A single sample is the source of the 13 T cell receptor beta chains below, sequenced in a study of shared clonotypes between healthy human individuals. Clones were read by immunoSEQ multiplex PCR, and TCRdb kept only the in-frame ones, dropping some. Here the sample spans approximately 2.3 million clones, over 85% being singletons. Specimen: naive CD4+ T cells from PBMCs. Subset noted: CD45RA+ positively selected. These receptors all come from a man aged 18 to 35 in good health. Some clones in this sample may be carry-over from other donors' samples.

The V and J genes are TRBV28 and TRBJ1-5; D unclear. The V end lost 4 bases, the J end lost 0 bases, and 13 bases lay between the germline ends. CDR3 length: 16 amino acids. Germline CDR1 is MDHEN and CDR2 is SYDVKM. The DNA for the CDR3 is TGTGCCAGCAGTTCCCCTGGGCAGATTAGCAATCAGCCCCAGCATTTT. It translates to CASSSPGQISNQPQHF.

This chain links TRBV6-5 with TRBJ2-1, with 9 bases matching TRBD2. Germline loops: CDR1 MNHEY, CDR2 SVGAGI. V trimming: 2 bases; J trimming: 4 bases; junction bases outside the gene matches: 3. CDR3 length: 15 amino acids. The CDR3 DNA sequence: TGTGCCAGCAGTTACCAACTAGCGGGTTACAATGAGCAGTTCTTC. Translating it yields CASSYQLAGYNEQFF.

The rearrangement joins TRBV7-9 to TRBJ1-2; 11 bases agree with TRBD1. Germline CDR1 reads SEHNR; CDR2 reads FQNEAQ (reference sequence). The CDR3 is 17 amino acids. J gave up 1 base and V 5 bases, and 9 bases lay outside the gene matches. DNA of the CDR3: TGTGCCAGCAGCGCCGGACAGGGGGCGATCTTTAACTATGGCTACACCTTC. Translation: CASSAGQGAIFNYGYTF.

This chain joins TRBV10-2 and TRBJ1-5, with TRBD1 matching over 9 bases. Germline loops: CDR1 WSHSY, CDR2 SAAADI. V lost 0 bases and J lost 3; bases outside the gene matches: 3. This CDR3 region has 16 residues. CDR3 nucleotide sequence: TGCGCCAGCAGTGAGTCCCGGACAGGGGACAATCAGCCCCAGCATTTT. It encodes CASSESRTGDNQPQHF.

This chain uses TRBV2 with TRBJ2-7; D is unclear. Germline lookup yields CDR1 SNHLY and CDR2 FYNNEI. This CDR3 has 13 amino acids. V gave up 7 bases and J gave up 12 bases, with 22 bases separating them. For the CDR3, the DNA is TGTGCCAGCATCGCCGCGCAGTCCACACTCCCGTACTTC. Residues: CASIAAQSTLPYF.

V is TRBV10-3 and J is TRBJ2-3; D gene uncertain. CDR1 and CDR2 (germline): ENHRY, SYGVKD. This CDR3 is 13 amino acids long. Trimming cost V 10 bases and J 2 bases, with 13 bases left between them. The CDR3: CASGLGLTDTQYF. The DNA of the CDR3 is TGTGCCAGTGGATTAGGCCTCACAGATACGCAGTATTTT.

The count of this clone is one. V and J are TRBV6-1 and TRBJ1-1; no clear D gene. Between the trimmed V and J ends, which lost 1 base and 5 bases, there was a span of 14 bases. This CDR3 has 15 amino acids. Germline-derived CDR1 and CDR2 are MNHNS and SASEGT. As DNA, the CDR3 is TGTGCCAGCAGTGAAGGAAGGGAAGGGTGGACTGAAGCTTTCTTT. Amino acids: CASSEGREGWTEAFF.

In regard to this clone: The same CDR3 is also encoded by other DNA sequences in this sample. V and J are TRBV9 and TRBJ2-1; D unclear. V was cut by 0 bases and J by 3 bases, with 7 bases left in between. Per germline, CDR1 SGDLS and CDR2 YYNGEE. The CDR3 contains 14 residues. The CDR3 bases are TGTGCCAGCAGCGTAGCTGGCAACTACAATGAGCAGTTCTTC. It translates to CASSVAGNYNEQFF.

The V and J genes are TRBV27 and TRBJ2-3, with 9 bases matching TRBD1. From germline, CDR1 is MNHEY and CDR2 SMNVEV (reference sequence). The CDR3 has 14 amino acids. Trimming took 8 bases from V and 2 from J; bases not matched to a gene: 5. This CDR3 reads CASRDRAYTDTQYF. Here the CDR3 DNA reads TGTGCCAGCCGGGACAGGGCGTACACAGATACGCAGTATTTT.

The chain couples TRBV25-1 to TRBJ2-3; TRBD1 or TRBD2 may be the D gene (5 bases each). Germline assignment: CDR1 MGHDK and CDR2 SYGVNS. V lost 3 bases to trimming and J lost 4 bases, with 14 bases between them. This CDR3 is built from 15 residues. CDR3 sequence: CASSEGRTVADTQYF. CDR3 nucleotide sequence: TGTGCCAGCAGTGAGGGACGGACGGTGGCAGATACGCAGTATTTT. The whole variable domain, filled in from reference TRBV25-1 and TRBJ2-3, reads EADIYQTPRYLVIGTGKKITLECSQTMGHDKMYWYQQDPGMELHLIHYSYGVNSTEKGDLSSESTVSRIRTEHFPLTLESARPSHTSQYLCASSEGRTVADTQYFGPGTRLTVL.

The V call is TRBV6-6, the J call TRBJ1-3, with 9 nucleotides matching TRBD1. CDR3 length: 16 residues. V shed 2 bases and J 7 bases; nucleotides not matched to a gene: 9. Germline V CDR1 and CDR2: MNHNY, SVGAGI (reference sequence). The CDR3 DNA sequence: TGTGCCAGCAGTTACCCTACAGGGGGCCATGGGAACACCATATATTTT. Amino acid sequence: CASSYPTGGHGNTIYF.

This rearrangement joins TRBV7-2 to TRBJ2-5, with D uncertain. This CDR3 spans 16 amino acids. Trimming shortened V by 5 bases and J by 3 bases, and 19 bases separated the two germline ends. Germline-derived CDR1 and CDR2 are SGHTA and FQGNSA. This CDR3 is CASSRARIGPEETQYF. CDR3 coding DNA: TGTGCCAGCAGCCGTGCGCGCATAGGGCCAGAAGAGACCCAGTACTTC.

The rearrangement links TRBV29-1 to TRBJ1-1; D is possibly TRBD1 (5 bases). The CDR3 is made up of 11 amino acids. Germline CDR1 SQVTM, CDR2 ANQGSEA. Trimming stripped 3 bases from V and 8 bases from J, with 10 bases between. The CDR3 sequence: CSVEGGVEAFF. The CDR3 DNA follows: TGCAGCGTTGAGGGGGGGGTAGAAGCTTTCTTT.